The clone carrying this T cell receptor (beta chain) was counted ten times or more. Its antigen is unknown. This record comes from a study of Graves' ophthalmopathy and Graves' hyperthyroidism. Study-wide findings and caveats: With approximately 88% sensitivity and around 80% specificity, a 13-signature model separated ophthalmopathy from stable hyperthyroidism.

The evidence that diagnosis relied on was clinical symptoms, serum thyroxine, TRAb, thyroid ultrasound and orbital computed tomography. V was clipped by 8 bases and J by 1 base, with 8 bases between them. The CDR3 is made up of 13 amino acids. Per germline, CDR1 MNHEY and CDR2 SVGEGT. Transcripts of RNA were the source for amplifying TCR beta CDR3 regions. RT-PCR in the first round used HTBI primers; a second-round multiplex PCR followed. TCRdb independently ran MiXCR on the multiplex PCR reads; one entry per CDR3 protein. Here the sample spans 400,000 or so distinct CDR3 sequences, roughly 15% being singletons.

The V and J genes are TRBV6-2 or TRBV6-3 and TRBJ2-2; no clear D. This TCR was recovered from a young woman with stable Graves' hyperthyroidism. Source material: peripheral blood. CDR3 sequence (DNA): TGTGCCAGCCTTCGGCAGAACACCGGGGAGCTGTTTTTT. Translation gives CASLRQNTGELFF.